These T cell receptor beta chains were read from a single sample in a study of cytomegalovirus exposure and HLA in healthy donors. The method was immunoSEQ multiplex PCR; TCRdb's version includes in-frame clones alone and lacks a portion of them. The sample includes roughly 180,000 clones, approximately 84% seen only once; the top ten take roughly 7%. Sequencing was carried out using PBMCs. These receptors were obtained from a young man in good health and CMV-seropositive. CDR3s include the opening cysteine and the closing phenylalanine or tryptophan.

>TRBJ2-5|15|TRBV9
CASTASTGYQETQYF
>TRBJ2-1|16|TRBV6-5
CASSYATVAGVNEQFF
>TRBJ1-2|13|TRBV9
CASSPQGGYGYTF
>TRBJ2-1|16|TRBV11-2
CASSAAGLAGVNEQFF
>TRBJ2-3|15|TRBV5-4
CASSLPDYITDTQYF
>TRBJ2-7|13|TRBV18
CASSLSGLPQQYF
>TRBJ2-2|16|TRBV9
CASSEGLAGHTGELFF
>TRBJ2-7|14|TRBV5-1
CASSSERASYEQYF
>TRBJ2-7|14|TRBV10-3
CAISEGDSTPGQYF
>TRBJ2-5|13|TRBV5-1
CASSRGAEGAQYF
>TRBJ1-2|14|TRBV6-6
CASSPPKGDYGYTF
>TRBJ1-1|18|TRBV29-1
CSSSTLGGGGAWGTEAFF
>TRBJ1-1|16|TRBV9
CASSGQRDSQRTEAFF
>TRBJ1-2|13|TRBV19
CASSIDTNYGYTF
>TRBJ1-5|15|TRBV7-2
CASSTRTGGDQPQHF
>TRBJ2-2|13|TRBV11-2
CASAGTSAGELFF
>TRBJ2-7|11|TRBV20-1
CSAEGAQKQYF
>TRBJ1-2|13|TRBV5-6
CASSLGRNYGYTF
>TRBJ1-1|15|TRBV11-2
CASSLVADYNTEAFF
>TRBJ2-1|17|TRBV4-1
CASSQEVGLATYNEQFF
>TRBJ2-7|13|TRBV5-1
CASSLGWAYEQYF
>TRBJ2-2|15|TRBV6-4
CASSLEWGRTGELFF
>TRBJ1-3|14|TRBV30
CAWTRTGRGNTIYF
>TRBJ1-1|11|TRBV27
CASSQGARAFF
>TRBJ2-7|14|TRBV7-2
CASSRGLLSYEQYF
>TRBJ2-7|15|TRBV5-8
CASSAGLAGPYEQYF
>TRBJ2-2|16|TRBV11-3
CASSSIGGALTGELFF
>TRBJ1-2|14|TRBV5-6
CASSLPAGFYGYTF
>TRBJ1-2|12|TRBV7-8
CASSVENYGYTF
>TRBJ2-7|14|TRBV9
CASSPWGQTYEQYF
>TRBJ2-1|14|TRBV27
CASSSGDTMAEQFF
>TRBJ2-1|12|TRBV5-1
CASSSNYYEQFF
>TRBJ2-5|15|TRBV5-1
CASSGGTGRLGAQYF
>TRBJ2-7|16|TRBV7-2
CASSLGGVGSSYEQYF
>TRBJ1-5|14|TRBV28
CASTTAGGTQPQHF
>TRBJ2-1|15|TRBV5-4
CASSSGQVRYNEQFF
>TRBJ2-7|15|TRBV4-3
CASSQSRGGGHEQYF
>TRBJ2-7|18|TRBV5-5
CASSQPQRGGRESYEQYF
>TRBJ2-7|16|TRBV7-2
CASSLEPTSGRDEQYF